One and the same sample provided the 30 T cell receptor beta chains below, sequenced in a study of blood T cells in healthy people across ages. Using a J-beta primer mix together with a sample-barcoded 5' primer, a second PCR was run for about 6 to 12 cycles. MiXCR, applied by TCRdb to the 5' RACE reads, yields one record per CDR3 protein. Of about a million distinct CDR3 sequences listed, just over 50% are singletons. The sequencing input was blood. These receptors were collected from an older woman in good health.

V is TRBV20-1 and J is TRBJ2-1; maybe TRBD1 (5 bases). Between the trimmed V and J ends, which lost 6 bases and 7 bases, there was a span of 22 bases. The CDR3 spans 15 residues. CDR1 and CDR2 from the germline V gene are DFQATT and SNEGSKA (reference sequence). The CDR3 is CSAYFRSQKGNEQFF. DNA for the CDR3: TGCAGTGCCTACTTCCGGAGCCAAAAGGGGAATGAGCAGTTCTTC.

This clonotype was seen more than once but under ten times. The rearrangement links TRBV9 to TRBJ2-7, with 7 bases matching TRBD1. J lost 2 bases, V lost 4 bases, and 9 bases had no gene match. This CDR3 has 15 residues. Germline CDR1 and CDR2: SGDLS and YYNGEE. CDR3 amino acids: CASSPWTGSTYEQYF. CDR3 DNA sequence: TGTGCCAGCAGCCCATGGACAGGCTCCACCTACGAGCAGTACTTC.

The chain combines TRBV6-2 or TRBV6-3 with TRBJ1-5, with D possibly TRBD1 on 5 matching bases. CDR1 is MNHEY and CDR2 is SVGEGT in the germline V gene. The CDR3 covers 14 residues. V was pared by 4 bases and J by 7 bases, with 14 bases between. CDR3 nucleotide sequence: TGTGCCAGCAGTTGGTCAGGGTCTGAACAGCCCCAGCATTTT. Translation gives CASSWSGSEQPQHF.

As regards this clonotype: A much larger clone lies one base from this, so it may be a read error. The V call is TRBV5-1, the J call TRBJ1-2, with TRBD1 matching 7 bases. This CDR3 spans 13 amino acids. J was trimmed by 5 bases and V by 3 bases; bases with no gene match: 4. Per the germline V gene, CDR1 is SGHRS and CDR2 is YFSETQ. The CDR3 sequence is CASSWGQLYGYTF. CDR3 DNA sequence: TGCGCCAGCAGCTGGGGACAGCTGTATGGCTACACCTTC.

The chain carries TRBV12-3 or TRBV12-4 and TRBJ2-3; D gene unclear. The CDR3 has 14 amino acids. Between the trimmed V and J ends, which lost 7 bases and 1 base, there was a span of 12 bases. The CDR3 loop reads CASTLSLGTDTQYF. The CDR3 DNA follows: TGTGCCAGCACCCTGAGCCTAGGCACAGATACGCAGTATTTT.

A few counts support this clonotype. V and J are TRBV20-1 and TRBJ2-3; 11 bases align to TRBD2. The J segment lost 0 bases and the V segment lost 6 bases, leaving 8 bases of the junction unmatched. Germline V gives CDR1 DFQATT, CDR2 SNEGSKA (reference sequence). This CDR3 has 16 amino acids. CDR3 region: CSASIRTSGSTDTQYF. The CDR3 DNA sequence: TGCAGTGCCTCAATTCGGACTAGCGGGAGCACAGATACGCAGTATTTT.

This clonotype has more than one count but fewer than ten. The chain carries TRBV10-2 and TRBJ2-3; D is uncertain. This CDR3 has 15 amino acids. Germline loops: CDR1 WSHSY, CDR2 SAAADI. V gave up 6 bases and J gave up 4 bases, with 17 bases separating them. This CDR3 reads CASRGLAWPADTQYF. In DNA, the CDR3 is TGCGCCAGCAGGGGTTTAGCATGGCCTGCAGATACGCAGTATTTT.

Only a few counts were recorded for this clonotype. A much bigger clone sits one base away, suggesting this may be a read error. The chain employs TRBV12-3 or TRBV12-4 and TRBJ2-3; D gene unclear. The CDR3 is 12 amino acids. Trimming cost V 6 bases and J 2 bases, with 6 bases left between them. CDR3 nucleotides: TGTGCCAGCAGGCTTACCACAGATACGCAGTATTTT. Protein sequence: CASRLTTDTQYF.

The V call is TRBV18, the J call TRBJ1-2; 7 bases are shared with TRBD1. CDR1 and CDR2 from the germline V gene are KGHSH and LQKENI. V was pared by 0 bases and J by 4 bases, with 2 bases of the junction left unmatched. The CDR3 consists of 14 residues. Written as DNA, the CDR3 is TGTGCCAGCTCACCACCCGACAGGGCCTATGGCTACACCTTC. Encoded protein: CASSPPDRAYGYTF.

This sequence joins TRBV7-2 and TRBJ2-3; D is unresolved. CDR3 length: 14 amino acids. The germline V gene has CDR1 SGHTA and CDR2 FQGNSA. Trimming removed 6 bases at V and 0 bases at J, with 10 bases between. The CDR3 sequence: CASRLRLSTDTQYF. The CDR3 DNA sequence: TGTGCCAGCAGGTTGCGTCTAAGCACAGATACGCAGTATTTT. Supplemented by reference TRBV7-2 and TRBJ2-3, the full variable domain reads GAGVSQSPSNKVTEKGKDVELRCDPISGHTALYWYRQSLGQGLEFLIYFQGNSAPDKSGLPSDRFSAERTGGSVSTLTIQRTQQEDSAVYLCASRLRLSTDTQYFGPGTRLTVL.

The chain employs TRBV29-1 and TRBJ2-1; D gene uncertain. Germline V gene lookup returns CDR1 SQVTM and CDR2 ANQGSEA. Deletions cut 2 bases from V and 6 bases from J, with 8 bases between. The CDR3 covers 12 residues. In DNA form, the CDR3 reads TGCAGCGTTGAACTAGTTTTCAATGAGCAGTTCTTC. Its protein is CSVELVFNEQFF.

This clonotype was counted ten times or more. V and J are TRBV6-5 and TRBJ1-2; TRBD1 matches at 10 bases. CDR1 is MNHEY and CDR2 is SVGAGI in the germline V gene. This CDR3 comprises 13 residues. J lost 5 bases, V lost 6 bases, and 3 bases had no gene match. The DNA for the CDR3 is TGTGCCAGCAGCGGACAGGGGGGATATGGCTACACCTTC. Protein product: CASSGQGGYGYTF.

This clonotype was recorded at least ten times. The chain's CDR3 is CATSPAGLAETQYF. In nucleotides, the CDR3 is TGTGCCACCAGTCCCGCGGGACTAGCGGAGACCCAGTACTTC. V gene TRBV15 combines with J gene TRBJ2-5, with TRBD2 matching 10 bases. V was pared by 6 bases and J by 5 bases, with 6 bases of the junction left unmatched. The CDR3 is 14 amino acids. The germline V gene encodes CDR1 LNHNV and CDR2 YYDKDF (reference sequence).

This chain uses TRBV28 with TRBJ1-1, with a possible D match to TRBD1 (5 bases). Trimming cost V 1 base and J 1 base, with 13 bases left between them. This CDR3 comprises 16 residues. Germline CDR1 MDHEN, CDR2 SYDVKM. The CDR3 reads CASSLFWGVGNTEAFF. The CDR3 DNA is TGTGCCAGCAGTTTATTTTGGGGGGTGGGGAACACTGAAGCTTTCTTT. Full variable domain (rest looked up from reference TRBV28 and TRBJ1-1): DVKVTQSSRYLVKRTGEKVFLECVQDMDHENMFWYRQDPGLGLRLIYFSYDVKMKEKGDIPEGYSVSREKKERFSLILESASTNQTSMYLCASSLFWGVGNTEAFFGQGTRLTVV.

Notes on this clonotype: Germline and junction disagree at one end, which may indicate a read error. The chain carries TRBV3-1 and TRBJ1-2; weak D call: TRBD1 (6 bases). CDR3 length equals 14 residues. Germline V gene data show CDR1 as LGHDT and CDR2 as YNNKEL (reference sequence). CDR3 sequence reads: CVSSQDSSFYGYTF. CDR3 coding DNA: TGCGTCAGCAGCCAGGACAGTAGCTTCTATGGCTACACCTTC.

The chain links TRBV5-1 to TRBJ2-7; 7 bases line up with TRBD2. The CDR3 has 16 residues. After removal of 3 bases from V and 2 bases from J, the junction contained 11 bases not matched to a gene. Germline V gives CDR1 SGHRS, CDR2 YFSETQ. As DNA, the CDR3 is TGCGCCAGCAGCTCGACCAGCGGACTAGTCGCCTACGAGCAGTACTTC. Protein: CASSSTSGLVAYEQYF.

As for this clonotype: A much larger clone lies one base from this, so it may be a read error. The chain recombines TRBV20-1 with TRBJ2-3, with unresolved D. This CDR3 spans 11 amino acids. The V gene's germline CDR1 is DFQATT and CDR2 SNEGSKA (reference sequence). CDR3 protein: CSASPTDAQYF. DNA for the CDR3: TGCAGTGCTAGCCCCACAGATGCGCAGTATTTT.

The chain uses TRBV11-2 and TRBJ1-3; D is unresolved. Trimming removed 1 base at V and 4 bases at J, with 5 bases between. The CDR3 length is 13 residues. Germline CDR1 is SGHAT and CDR2 is FQNNGV. CDR3 in amino acids: CASSLVGGNTIYF. The CDR3, as DNA: TGTGCCAGCAGCTTAGTTGGAGGAAACACCATATATTTT.

This rearrangement joins TRBV6-5 to TRBJ1-5, with 9 bases that match TRBD1. With 6 bases clipped from V and 6 bases from J, the junction kept 9 bases outside the gene matches. The CDR3 is 15 residues long. CDR1 MNHEY and CDR2 SVGAGI come from the germline V gene. The chain's CDR3 is CASSPGTGWGQPQHF. The CDR3 region has the DNA TGTGCCAGCAGCCCCGGGACAGGGTGGGGTCAGCCCCAGCATTTT.

This rearrangement joins TRBV20-1 to TRBJ2-1; tentatively, D is TRBD2 (5 bases). Trimming pared 6 bases from V and 0 bases from J, leaving 12 bases between. CDR3 length: 14 residues. Per germline, CDR1 DFQATT and CDR2 SNEGSKA (reference sequence). CDR3 coding DNA: TGCAGTGCCCCCGGGATCCCCTCCTACAATGAGCAGTTCTTC. Translated, it gives CSAPGIPSYNEQFF.

There are a few counts of this clonotype. V and J are TRBV7-6 and TRBJ2-5, with 8 positions matching TRBD1. Germline V CDR1 and CDR2: SGHVS, FNYEAQ. The J segment lost 0 bases and the V segment lost 4 bases, leaving 7 bases of the junction unmatched. The CDR3 length is 16 residues. This CDR3 is CASSSGQGRHQETQYF. As DNA, the CDR3 is TGTGCCAGCAGCTCAGGACAGGGTCGGCACCAAGAGACCCAGTACTTC. Full variable domain (remainder filled in from reference TRBV7-6 and TRBJ2-5): GAGVSQSPRYKVTKRGQDVALRCDPISGHVSLYWYRQALGQGPEFLTYFNYEAQQDKSGLPNDRFSAERPEGSISTLTIQRTEQRDSAMYRCASSSGQGRHQETQYFGPGTRLLVL.

The genes are TRBV5-1 and TRBJ2-5; D is perhaps TRBD1 (5 bases). Trimming removed 4 bases from V and 0 bases from J, with 16 bases in between. The CDR3 covers 16 residues. Germline V gene lookup returns CDR1 SGHRS and CDR2 YFSETQ. CDR3 DNA sequence: TGCGCCAGCAGCCTTGGGGCTACAGTTAACCAAGAGACCCAGTACTTC. Its translation: CASSLGATVNQETQYF.

This chain connects TRBV29-1 to TRBJ1-2, with no clear D. Trimming took 1 base from V and 0 from J, leaving 9 bases between them. The CDR3 sequence is 14 residues long. Germline values: CDR1 SQVTM, CDR2 ANQGSEA. The chain's CDR3 is CSVEVGRANYGYTF. The CDR3 bases are TGCAGCGTTGAAGTGGGCAGAGCTAACTATGGCTACACCTTC.

There are a few counts of this clonotype. The rearrangement joins TRBV15 to TRBJ2-6; D gene ambiguous. V lost 0 bases and J lost 4, with 13 bases in between. There are 17 residues in the CDR3. In germline, CDR1 is LNHNV, CDR2 YYDKDF (reference sequence). Written as DNA, the CDR3 is TGTGCCACCAGCAGAGATTGGGCTCTGGCCGGGGCCAACGTCCTGACTTTC. It encodes CATSRDWALAGANVLTF.

The CDR3 loop reads CASSSEPGTNEQYF. CDR3 bases: TGCGCCAGCAGCTCGGAGCCGGGGACTAATGAGCAGTACTTC. The rearrangement joins TRBV5-1 to TRBJ2-1; 7 nucleotides agree with TRBD2. The J call may be incorrect, as the DNA end agrees better with TRBJ2-7. The germline V gene has CDR1 SGHRS and CDR2 YFSETQ. The CDR3 length is 14 residues.

This clonotype showed up just a few times. The chain is built from TRBV28 and TRBJ2-7, with 8 bases fitting TRBD2. The end of the DNA fits TRBJ2-5 better, so the J call may be wrong. The germline gives CDR1 MDHEN, CDR2 SYDVKM. CDR3 length: 16 residues. In nucleotides, the CDR3 is TGTGCCAGCAGTTTATCCGCCTATCGGGGGGGGGAGACCCAGTACTTC. Amino acids: CASSLSAYRGGETQYF.

The chain has TRBV11-2 and TRBJ2-7; D possibly uses TRBD1 or TRBD2 (5 bases each). TRBJ2-5 matches the DNA end more closely, so the J call is doubtful. The CDR3 has 13 amino acids. Germline CDR1 and CDR2: SGHAT and FQNNGV. The CDR3 DNA sequence: TGTGCCAGCAGCTGGGGGTCGGTGGAGACCCAGTACTTC. Its translation: CASSWGSVETQYF.

The CDR3 DNA reads TGTGCCACCCGAGCGGAAGGTAGATCCCCCTCTGGGGCCAACGTCCTGACTTTC. Amino acids: CATRAEGRSPSGANVLTF. This chain uses TRBV25-1 with TRBJ2-6; D might be TRBD2 (5 bases). CDR1 and CDR2 from the germline V gene are MGHDK and SYGVNS. V lost 10 bases, J lost 0 bases, and 22 bases lay in between. The CDR3 totals 18 residues.

This clonotype was seen a few times. The V and J genes are TRBV27 and TRBJ2-3, with D perhaps matching TRBD1 (6 bases). CDR3 length: 16 amino acids. The germline V gene encodes CDR1 MNHEY and CDR2 SMNVEV (reference sequence). Between the trimmed V and J ends, which lost 2 bases and 5 bases, there was a span of 17 bases. CDR3 in amino acids: CASSLTPGAKGDTQYF. The CDR3 nucleotides are TGTGCCAGCAGTTTAACCCCAGGGGCCAAAGGAGATACGCAGTATTTT.

The chain has TRBV28 and TRBJ2-6, with D tentatively TRBD2 (5 bases). The CDR3 is 17 amino acids. V lost 3 bases and J lost 2, with 14 bases in between. The germline CDR1 and CDR2 sequences are MDHEN and SYDVKM. CDR3 residues: CASSFRGIRAGANVLTF. CDR3 DNA sequence: TGTGCCAGCAGTTTTCGGGGAATAAGGGCTGGGGCCAACGTCCTGACTTTC.